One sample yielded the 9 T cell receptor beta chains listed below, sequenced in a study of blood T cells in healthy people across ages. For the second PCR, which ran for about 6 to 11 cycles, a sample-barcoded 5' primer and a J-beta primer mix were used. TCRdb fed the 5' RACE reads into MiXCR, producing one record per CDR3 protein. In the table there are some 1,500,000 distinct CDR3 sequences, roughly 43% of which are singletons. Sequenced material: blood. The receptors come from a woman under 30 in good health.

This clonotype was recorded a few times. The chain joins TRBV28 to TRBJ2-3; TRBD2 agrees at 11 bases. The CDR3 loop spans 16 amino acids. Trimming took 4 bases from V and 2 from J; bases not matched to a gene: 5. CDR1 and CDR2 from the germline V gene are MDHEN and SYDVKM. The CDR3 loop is CASSSQLAGDTDTQYF. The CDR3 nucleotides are TGTGCCAGCAGTTCCCAACTAGCGGGAGACACAGATACGCAGTATTTT.

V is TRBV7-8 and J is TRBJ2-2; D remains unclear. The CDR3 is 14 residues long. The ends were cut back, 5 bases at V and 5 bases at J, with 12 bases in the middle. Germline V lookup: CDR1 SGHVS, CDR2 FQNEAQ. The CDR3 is CASSQSFRTGELFF. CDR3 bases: TGTGCCAGCAGCCAGTCATTCAGGACCGGGGAGCTGTTTTTT.

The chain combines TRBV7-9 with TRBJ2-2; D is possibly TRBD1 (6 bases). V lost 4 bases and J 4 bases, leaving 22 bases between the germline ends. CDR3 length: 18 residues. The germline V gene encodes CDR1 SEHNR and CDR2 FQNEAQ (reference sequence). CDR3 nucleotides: TGTGCCAGCAGCTCCACAGGGATCCCTTCTTGGGGCACCGGGGAGCTGTTTTTT. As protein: CASSSTGIPSWGTGELFF.

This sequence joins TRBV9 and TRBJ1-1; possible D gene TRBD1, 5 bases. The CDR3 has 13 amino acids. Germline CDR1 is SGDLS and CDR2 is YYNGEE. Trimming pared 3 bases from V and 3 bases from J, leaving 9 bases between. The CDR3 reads CASSARQYTEAFF. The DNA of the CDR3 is TGTGCCAGCAGCGCAAGACAGTACACTGAAGCTTTCTTT.

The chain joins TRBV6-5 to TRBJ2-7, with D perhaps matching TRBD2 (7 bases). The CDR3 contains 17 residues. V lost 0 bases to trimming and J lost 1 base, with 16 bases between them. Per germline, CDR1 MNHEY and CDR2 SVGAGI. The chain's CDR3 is CASSYSMVRGLSYEQYF. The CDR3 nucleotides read TGTGCCAGCAGTTACTCGATGGTCAGGGGACTATCCTACGAGCAGTACTTC.

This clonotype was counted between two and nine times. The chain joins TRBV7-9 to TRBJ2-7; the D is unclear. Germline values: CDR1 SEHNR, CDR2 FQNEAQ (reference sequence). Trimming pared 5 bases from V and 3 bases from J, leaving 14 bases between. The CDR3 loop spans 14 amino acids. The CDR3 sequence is CASSLPPGNYEQYF. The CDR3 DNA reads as TGTGCCAGCAGCCTTCCCCCTGGCAACTACGAGCAGTACTTC.

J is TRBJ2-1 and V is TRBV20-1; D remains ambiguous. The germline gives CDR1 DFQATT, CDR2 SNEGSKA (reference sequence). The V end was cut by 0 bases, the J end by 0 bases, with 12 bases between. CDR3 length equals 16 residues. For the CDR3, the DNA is TGCAGTGCTAGAGATTCGGTCGTCTACTCCTACAATGAGCAGTTCTTC. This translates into CSARDSVVYSYNEQFF.

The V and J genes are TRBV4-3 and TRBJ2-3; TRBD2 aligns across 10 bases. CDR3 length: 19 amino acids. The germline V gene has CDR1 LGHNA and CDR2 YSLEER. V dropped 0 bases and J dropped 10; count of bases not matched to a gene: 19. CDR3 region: CASSQEGAGRLAGDRAQYF. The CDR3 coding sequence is TGCGCCAGCAGCCAAGAAGGGGCCGGTCGTCTAGCGGGGGACCGGGCGCAGTATTTT.

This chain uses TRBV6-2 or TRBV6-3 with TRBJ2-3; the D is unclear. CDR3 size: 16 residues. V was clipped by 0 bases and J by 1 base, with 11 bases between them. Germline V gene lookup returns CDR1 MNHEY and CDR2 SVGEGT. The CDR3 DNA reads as TGTGCCAGCAGTTACTCAAGACACCACCGCACAGATACGCAGTATTTT. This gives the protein CASSYSRHHRTDTQYF.